One and the same sample provided the 14 T cell receptor beta chains below, sequenced in a study of T cell responses to AZD1222 COVID-19 vaccine. Sequencing used immunoSEQ multiplex PCR; TCRdb keeps in-frame clones, though not all of them. The sample shows 55,000 to 75,000 clones, roughly 78% of them seen only once. The input for sequencing was peripheral blood, taken on day 0 of MenACWY control vaccination. All receptors derive from an adult in good health.

V is TRBV20-1 and J is TRBJ1-1; D may be TRBD1 (5 bases). This CDR3 is 11 amino acids long. V gave up 2 bases and J gave up 11 bases, with 12 bases separating them. Germline V gene lookup returns CDR1 DFQATT and CDR2 SNEGSKA (reference sequence). The CDR3 sequence: CSARLGKGAFF. DNA for the CDR3: TGCAGTGCTAGACTCGGGAAGGGGGCTTTCTTT.

The chain links TRBV12-5 to TRBJ2-5; D possibly matches TRBD1 or TRBD2 (5 bases each). V was trimmed by 5 bases and J by 2 bases, leaving 21 bases between them. CDR1 is LGHNT, CDR2 FRNRAP, per germline. This CDR3 contains 17 residues. The CDR3 reads CASGPHTDRDQQETQYF. Written as DNA, the CDR3 is TGTGCTAGTGGTCCCCACACCGACCGGGACCAGCAAGAGACCCAGTACTTC.

CDR3 loop: CAWSRQGAGTDTQYF. Here the CDR3 DNA reads TGTGCCTGGAGTAGGCAGGGGGCGGGCACAGATACGCAGTATTTT. V gene TRBV30 combines with J gene TRBJ2-3; 8 bases match TRBD1. This CDR3 region has 15 residues. V lost 2 bases and J lost 1; bases outside the gene matches: 5. Per germline, CDR1 GTSNPN and CDR2 SVGIG (reference sequence). The full variable domain, its missing parts supplied by reference TRBV30 and TRBJ2-3, is SQTIHQWPATLVQPVGSPLSLECTVEGTSNPNLYWYRQAAGRGLQLLFYSVGIGQISSEVPQNLSASRPQDRQFILSSKKLLLSDSGFYLCAWSRQGAGTDTQYFGPGTRLTVL.

The gene calls are TRBV9 and TRBJ2-1; D gene ambiguous. With 0 bases removed from V and 3 bases from J, the gap between germline ends came to 7 bases. Germline-derived CDR1 and CDR2 are SGDLS and YYNGEE. The length of the CDR3 is 14 residues. CDR3 in amino acids: CASSVESGYNEQFF. The CDR3 region has the DNA TGTGCCAGCAGCGTAGAGTCAGGCTACAATGAGCAGTTCTTC.

The chain links TRBV5-1 to TRBJ2-7; D is perhaps TRBD2 (6 bases). Germline values: CDR1 SGHRS, CDR2 YFSETQ. The CDR3 spans 16 residues. The V end lost 2 bases, the J end lost 0 bases, and 15 bases lay between the germline ends. The CDR3 protein is CASSFSGTPSSYEQYF. In DNA, the CDR3 is TGCGCCAGCAGCTTTTCCGGGACTCCGAGCTCCTACGAGCAGTACTTC.

The genes are TRBV2 and TRBJ1-2, with 7 bases fitting TRBD1. Per the germline V gene, CDR1 is SNHLY and CDR2 is FYNNEI. This CDR3 has 15 residues. V lost 5 bases and J lost 3; bases outside the gene matches: 9. CDR3 sequence: CASSPPGQRYYGYTF. The CDR3 DNA follows: TGTGCCAGCAGTCCGCCGGGACAGAGATACTATGGCTACACCTTC.

This clone was seen only once. The genes are TRBV5-1 and TRBJ1-5; 10 nucleotides align to TRBD1. The germline gives CDR1 SGHRS, CDR2 YFSETQ. The CDR3 has 17 residues. Trimming cost V 0 bases and J 5 bases; bases outside gene matches: 8. The CDR3 DNA follows: TGCGCCAGCAGCTTGGAAATTCGGGACAGGGGCGATCAGCCCCAGCATTTT. This encodes CASSLEIRDRGDQPQHF.

This clone was seen once. The chain recombines TRBV28 with TRBJ2-7; D is ambiguous. This CDR3 has 12 residues. From germline, CDR1 is MDHEN and CDR2 SYDVKM. Trimming removed 4 bases from V and 2 bases from J, with 6 bases in between. Here the CDR3 reads CASSSITYEQYF. In DNA, the CDR3 is TGTGCCAGCAGTTCTATTACCTACGAGCAGTACTTC.

The rearrangement links TRBV6-5 to TRBJ1-4; D is uncertain. From germline, CDR1 is MNHEY and CDR2 SVGAGI. V dropped 11 bases and J dropped 6 bases, with 13 bases sitting between them. The CDR3 has 12 amino acids. For the CDR3, the DNA is TGTGCCTCCCAGGTACGATATGAAAAACTGTTTTTT. Translation gives CASQVRYEKLFF.

This chain uses TRBV6-5 with TRBJ2-2; 10 positions agree with TRBD1. This CDR3 is 16 amino acids long. CDR1 and CDR2 from the germline V gene are MNHEY and SVGAGI. V lost 4 bases to trimming and J lost 5 bases; unmatched junction nucleotides: 7. CDR3 DNA sequence: TGTGCCAGCAGTTCCATGGACAGGGGGTTTACCGGGGAGCTGTTTTTT. Translation: CASSSMDRGFTGELFF.

The rearrangement uses TRBV7-2 and TRBJ1-2, with D uncertain. The CDR3 length is 14 residues. The germline V gene has CDR1 SGHTA and CDR2 FQGNSA. Between the trimmed V and J ends, which lost 4 bases and 4 bases, there was a span of 13 bases. This chain's CDR3 is CASSSPVPLYGYTF. CDR3 in DNA: TGTGCCAGCAGCTCGCCGGTACCCCTCTATGGCTACACCTTC.

The chain combines TRBV19 with TRBJ1-2; D gene unclear. The V gene lost 8 bases and the J gene lost 2 bases, with 12 bases spanning the gap. The germline gives CDR1 LNHDA, CDR2 SQIVND (reference sequence). CDR3 length equals 13 residues. CDR3 coding DNA: TGTGCCAGTCATGACCCCGGAAACTATGGCTACACCTTC. It is translated as CASHDPGNYGYTF.

The CDR3 DNA reads as TGTGCCAGCGGGGGCCCGGACGGGTCACCCCTCCACTTT. Residues: CASGGPDGSPLHF. This chain joins TRBV2 and TRBJ1-6, with D possibly TRBD1 on 6 matching bases. The V end lost 8 bases, the J end lost 10 bases, and 15 bases lay between the germline ends. This CDR3 has 13 amino acids. Germline V gives CDR1 SNHLY, CDR2 FYNNEI.

The chain recombines TRBV6-6 with TRBJ2-7, with TRBD1 as a possible D gene (6 bases). The ends were cut back, 0 bases at V and 1 base at J, with 13 bases in the middle. Germline CDR1 reads MNHNY; CDR2 reads SVGAGI (reference sequence). The CDR3 loop spans 16 amino acids. This CDR3 is CASSYSIEGVSYEQYF. The CDR3 coding sequence is TGTGCCAGCAGTTACTCAATAGAGGGGGTTTCCTACGAGCAGTACTTC.